Sequencing of this TCR beta chain was carried out in a study of T cells in Graves' hyperthyroidism and ophthalmopathy. From germline, CDR1 is MRHNA and CDR2 SNTAGT. The CDR3 consists of 14 residues. Trimming removed 3 bases from V and 10 bases from J, with 18 bases in between. What was amplified from RNA transcripts were TCR beta CDR3 regions. When the TCR CDR3 underwent first-round RT-PCR, the HTBI primer set was used. In TCRdb, the multiplex PCR reads were re-called with MiXCR into one record per CDR3 protein. The table records 500,000 to 750,000 distinct CDR3 sequences, 12% to 15% of them present only once.

Sequencing was done on a sample of blood. The chain recombines TRBV6-4 with TRBJ1-1; possible D gene TRBD1, 5 bases. The clonotype originates from a woman aged 18 to 35 with Graves' ophthalmopathy. This CDR3 reads CASSEQGTATRAFF. In DNA, the CDR3 is TGTGCCAGCAGTGAGCAAGGGACCGCCACCCGAGCTTTCTTT.